This T cell receptor beta chain is drawn from a study of radiotherapy plus CTLA-4 blockade in lung cancer. Turning to the study itself: Patients showed objective responses in 15% to 20% of cases and disease control in around 30%.

Study results and caveats: Some TCR clones had been derived from tumors. These clones expanded in peripheral blood after radiotherapy plus ipilimumab.

This CDR3 contains 16 residues. The V segment lost 6 bases and the J segment 4 bases; nucleotides outside the gene matches: 5. Germline CDR1 reads MNHEY; CDR2 reads SMNVEV (reference sequence). The sample holds one count of this clone. What it binds is unknown. Assay used: immunoSEQ multiplex PCR; TCRdb lists only in-frame clones, some missing. Of roughly 55,000 clones in the sample, 72% were seen once. The V and J genes are TRBV27 and TRBJ2-1; 14 bases line up with TRBD2. Sequenced material: peripheral blood, taken from a patient treated with radiotherapy plus ipilimumab. This clonotype was obtained from a human donor with non-small cell lung cancer whose response to radiotherapy plus ipilimumab could not be evaluated. In DNA form, the CDR3 reads TGTGCCAGCAGGAGACTAGCGGGGGGGCCTTACAATGAGCAGTTCTTC. Translation: CASRRLAGGPYNEQFF.